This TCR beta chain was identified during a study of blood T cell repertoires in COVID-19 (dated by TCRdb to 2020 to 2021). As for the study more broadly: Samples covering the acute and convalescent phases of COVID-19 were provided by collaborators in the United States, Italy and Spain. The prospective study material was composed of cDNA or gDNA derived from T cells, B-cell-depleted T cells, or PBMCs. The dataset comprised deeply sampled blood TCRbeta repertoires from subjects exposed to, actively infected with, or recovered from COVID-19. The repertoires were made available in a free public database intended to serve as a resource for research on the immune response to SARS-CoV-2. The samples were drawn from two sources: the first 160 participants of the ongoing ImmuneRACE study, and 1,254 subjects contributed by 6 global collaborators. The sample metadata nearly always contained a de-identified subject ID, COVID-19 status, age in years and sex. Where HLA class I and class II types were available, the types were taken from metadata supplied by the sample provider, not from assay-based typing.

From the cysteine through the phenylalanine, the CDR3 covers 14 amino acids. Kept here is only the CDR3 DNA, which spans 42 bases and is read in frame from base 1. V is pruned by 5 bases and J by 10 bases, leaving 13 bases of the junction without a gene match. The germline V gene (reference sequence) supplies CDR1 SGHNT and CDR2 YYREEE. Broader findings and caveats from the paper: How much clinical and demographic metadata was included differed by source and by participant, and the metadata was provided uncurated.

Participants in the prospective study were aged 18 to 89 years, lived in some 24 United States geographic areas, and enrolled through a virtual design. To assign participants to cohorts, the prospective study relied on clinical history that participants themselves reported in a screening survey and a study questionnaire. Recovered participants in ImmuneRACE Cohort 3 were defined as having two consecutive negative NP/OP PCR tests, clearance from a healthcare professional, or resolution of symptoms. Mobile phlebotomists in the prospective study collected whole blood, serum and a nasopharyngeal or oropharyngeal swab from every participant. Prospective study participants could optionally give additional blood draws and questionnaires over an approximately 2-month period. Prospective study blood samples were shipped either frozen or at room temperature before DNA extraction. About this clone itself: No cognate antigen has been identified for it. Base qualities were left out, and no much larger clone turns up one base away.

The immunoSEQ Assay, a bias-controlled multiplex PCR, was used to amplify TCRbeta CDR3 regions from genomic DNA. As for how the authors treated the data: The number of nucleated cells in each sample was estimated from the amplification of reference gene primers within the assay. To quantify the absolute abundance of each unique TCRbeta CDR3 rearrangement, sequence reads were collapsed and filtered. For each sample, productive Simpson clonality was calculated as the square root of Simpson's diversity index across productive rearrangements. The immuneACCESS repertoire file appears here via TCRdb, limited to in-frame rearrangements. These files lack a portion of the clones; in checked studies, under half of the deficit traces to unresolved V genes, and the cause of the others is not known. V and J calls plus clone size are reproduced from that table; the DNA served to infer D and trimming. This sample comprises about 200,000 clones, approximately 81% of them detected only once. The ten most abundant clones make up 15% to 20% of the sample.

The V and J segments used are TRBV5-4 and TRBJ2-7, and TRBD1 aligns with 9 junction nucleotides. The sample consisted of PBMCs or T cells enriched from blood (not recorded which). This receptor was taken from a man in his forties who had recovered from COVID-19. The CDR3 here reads CASSSGTGQEEQYF. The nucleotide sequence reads TGTGCCAGCAGTTCCGGGACAGGGCAGGAAGAACAGTACTTC.